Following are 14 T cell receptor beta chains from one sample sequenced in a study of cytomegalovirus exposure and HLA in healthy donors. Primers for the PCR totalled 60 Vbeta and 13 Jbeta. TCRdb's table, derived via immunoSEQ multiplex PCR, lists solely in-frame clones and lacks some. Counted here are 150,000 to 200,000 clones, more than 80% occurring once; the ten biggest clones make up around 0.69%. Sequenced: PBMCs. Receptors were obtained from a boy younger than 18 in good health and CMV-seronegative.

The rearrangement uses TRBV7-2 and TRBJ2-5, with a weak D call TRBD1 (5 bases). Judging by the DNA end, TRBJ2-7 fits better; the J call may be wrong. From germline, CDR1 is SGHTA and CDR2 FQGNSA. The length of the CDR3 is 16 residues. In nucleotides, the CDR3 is TGTGCCAGCAGCTTAGAGGCAGGGTGGTTCTCCTACGAGCAGTACTTC. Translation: CASSLEAGWFSYEQYF.

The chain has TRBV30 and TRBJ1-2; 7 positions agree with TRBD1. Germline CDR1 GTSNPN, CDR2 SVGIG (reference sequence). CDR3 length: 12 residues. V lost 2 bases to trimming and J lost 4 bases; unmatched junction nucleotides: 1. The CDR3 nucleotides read TGTGCCTGGAGTCCAGGGGGCTATGGCTACACCTTC. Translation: CAWSPGGYGYTF.

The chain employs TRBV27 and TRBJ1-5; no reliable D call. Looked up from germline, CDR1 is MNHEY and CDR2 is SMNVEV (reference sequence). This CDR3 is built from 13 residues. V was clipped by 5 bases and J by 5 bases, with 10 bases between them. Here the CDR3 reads CASSLHRDQPQHF. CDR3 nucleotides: TGTGCCAGCAGTCTTCATCGGGATCAGCCCCAGCATTTT.

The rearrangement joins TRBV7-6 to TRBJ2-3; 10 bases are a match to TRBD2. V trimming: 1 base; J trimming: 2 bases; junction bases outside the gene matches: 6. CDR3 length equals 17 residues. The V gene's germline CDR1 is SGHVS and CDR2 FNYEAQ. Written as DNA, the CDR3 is TGTGCCAGCAGCTTAGGAAGGCTAGCGGGAGTCACAGATACGCAGTATTTT. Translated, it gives CASSLGRLAGVTDTQYF. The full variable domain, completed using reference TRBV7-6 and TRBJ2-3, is GAGVSQSPRYKVTKRGQDVALRCDPISGHVSLYWYRQALGQGPEFLTYFNYEAQQDKSGLPNDRFSAERPEGSISTLTIQRTEQRDSAMYRCASSLGRLAGVTDTQYFGPGTRLTVL.

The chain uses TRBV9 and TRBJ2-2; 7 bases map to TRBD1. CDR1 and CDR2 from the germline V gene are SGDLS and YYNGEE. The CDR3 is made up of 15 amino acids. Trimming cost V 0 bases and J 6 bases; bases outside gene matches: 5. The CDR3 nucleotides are TGTGCCAGCAGCGTAGAGGGAAGGGGGCCCGGGGAGCTGTTTTTT. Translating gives CASSVEGRGPGELFF.

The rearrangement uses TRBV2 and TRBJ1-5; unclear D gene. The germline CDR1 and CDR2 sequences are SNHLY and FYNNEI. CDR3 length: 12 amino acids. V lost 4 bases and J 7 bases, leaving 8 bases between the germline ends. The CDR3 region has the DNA TGTGCCAGCAGTGGGGGAGGGCAGCCCCAGCATTTT. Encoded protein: CASSGGGQPQHF.

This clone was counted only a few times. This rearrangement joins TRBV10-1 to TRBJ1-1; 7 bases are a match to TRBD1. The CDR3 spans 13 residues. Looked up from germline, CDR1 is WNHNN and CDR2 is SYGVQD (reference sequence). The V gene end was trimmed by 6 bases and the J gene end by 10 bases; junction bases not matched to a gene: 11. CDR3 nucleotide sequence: TGCGCCAGCAGGCCCGGGACCCACAGGGGAGCTTTCTTT. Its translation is CASRPGTHRGAFF.

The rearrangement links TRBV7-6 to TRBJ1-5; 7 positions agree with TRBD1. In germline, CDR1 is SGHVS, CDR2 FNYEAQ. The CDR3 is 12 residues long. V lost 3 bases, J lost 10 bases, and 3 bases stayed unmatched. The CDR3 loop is CASSFQGGPQHF. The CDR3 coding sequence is TGTGCCAGCAGCTTTCAGGGGGGACCCCAGCATTTT. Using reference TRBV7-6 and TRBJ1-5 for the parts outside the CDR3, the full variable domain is GAGVSQSPRYKVTKRGQDVALRCDPISGHVSLYWYRQALGQGPEFLTYFNYEAQQDKSGLPNDRFSAERPEGSISTLTIQRTEQRDSAMYRCASSFQGGPQHFGDGTRLSIL.

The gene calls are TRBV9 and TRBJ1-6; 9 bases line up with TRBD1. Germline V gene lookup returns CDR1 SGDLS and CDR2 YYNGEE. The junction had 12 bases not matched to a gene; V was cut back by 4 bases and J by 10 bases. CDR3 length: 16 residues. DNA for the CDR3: TGTGCCAGCAGCACGAACTCGGGACAGGGAGGATCACCCCTCCACTTT. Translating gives CASSTNSGQGGSPLHF.

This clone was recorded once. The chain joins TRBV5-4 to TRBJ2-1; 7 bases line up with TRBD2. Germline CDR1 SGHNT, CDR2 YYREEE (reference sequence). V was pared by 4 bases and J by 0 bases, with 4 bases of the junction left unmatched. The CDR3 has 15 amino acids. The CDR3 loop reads CASSPLAASYNEQFF. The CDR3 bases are TGTGCCAGCAGCCCTCTAGCGGCCTCCTACAATGAGCAGTTCTTC.

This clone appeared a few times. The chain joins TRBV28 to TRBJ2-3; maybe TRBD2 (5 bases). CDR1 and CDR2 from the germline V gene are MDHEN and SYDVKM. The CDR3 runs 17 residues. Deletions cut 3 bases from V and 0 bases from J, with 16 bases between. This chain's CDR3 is CASSLSGKSFSTDTQYF. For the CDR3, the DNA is TGTGCCAGCAGTTTGAGCGGTAAAAGCTTTAGCACAGATACGCAGTATTTT.

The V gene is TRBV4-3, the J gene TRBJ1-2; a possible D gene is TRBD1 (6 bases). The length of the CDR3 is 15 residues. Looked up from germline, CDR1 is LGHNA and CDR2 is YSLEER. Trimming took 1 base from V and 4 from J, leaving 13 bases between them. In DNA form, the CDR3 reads TGCGCCAGCAGCCAAGCGGCAGGGGCTCGCTATGGCTACACCTTC. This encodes CASSQAAGARYGYTF.

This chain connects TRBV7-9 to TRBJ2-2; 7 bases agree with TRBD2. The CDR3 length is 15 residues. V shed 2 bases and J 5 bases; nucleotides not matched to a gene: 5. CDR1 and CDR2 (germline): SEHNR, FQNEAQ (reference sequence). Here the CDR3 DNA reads TGTGCCAGCAGCTTATCCCGAGCGGGAACCGGGGAGCTGTTTTTT. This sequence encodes CASSLSRAGTGELFF.

CDR3 loop: CASSEATYHSSPLHF. The DNA of the CDR3 is TGTGCCAGCAGTGAAGCGACTTACCATAGTTCACCCCTCCACTTT. The chain joins TRBV2 to TRBJ1-6; D remains unclear. The V gene's germline CDR1 is SNHLY and CDR2 FYNNEI. The length of the CDR3 is 15 residues. V was trimmed by 0 bases and J by 9 bases, leaving 12 bases between them.